Shown below are 19 T cell receptor beta chains from a single sample sequenced in a study of regulatory T cells in long-lasting Graves disease (dated by TCRdb to the early 2020s). This specimen's time point label, per the study, means: persistent/refractory GD, antithyroid drugs over 5 years with positive TRAb. RNA was extracted from PBMCs in TRIzol for both TCR sequencing and RNA sequencing. Library prep was done by multiplex PCR. Sequencer: Illumina HiSeq 4000. TCR beta libraries were built with iRepertoire HTBI primers and Arm-PCR amplification of CDR3 regions. TCRdb's own reprocessing of the public reads used fastp at Q25 and MiXCR and kept productive beta chains. Each entry is one CDR3 protein sequence, shown with its most common DNA and genes. The sample includes 500,000 to 700,000 distinct CDR3 sequences, with 25% to 35% observed a single time. 40% to 50% of the sample comes from the top ten.

This sample comprised peripheral blood mononuclear cells (PBMCs), obtained when the disease was refractory, from a patient treated with antithyroid drugs. These receptors originate from a female donor with Graves disease.

This clonotype was detected a few times. The rearrangement uses TRBV12-3 or TRBV12-4 and TRBJ1-3; 9 nucleotides agree with TRBD1. V lost 7 bases to trimming and J lost 4 bases; unmatched junction nucleotides: 17. The CDR3 sequence is 18 residues long. Here the CDR3 reads CASTFLGGTGIRGNTIYF. In nucleotides, the CDR3 is TGTGCCAGCACCTTTTTGGGGGGGACAGGGATTAGAGGAAACACCATATATTTT.

This clonotype appeared many times. This chain links TRBV2 with TRBJ1-2; D ambiguous. V was shortened by 3 bases and J by 6 bases, with 11 bases between the two germline ends. The CDR3 is 13 amino acids. Germline CDR1 SNHLY, CDR2 FYNNEI. The DNA of the CDR3 is TGTGCCAGCAGTGAGAAGGGTTCAGATGGCTACACCTTC. Translation: CASSEKGSDGYTF.

This clonotype was found many times. This chain uses TRBV3-1 with TRBJ1-1; 7 nucleotides align to TRBD1. Germline V gives CDR1 LGHDT, CDR2 YNNKEL (reference sequence). V was clipped by 4 bases and J by 4 bases; unmatched bases: 6. CDR3 size: 14 residues. The DNA of the CDR3 is TGTGCCAGCAGCCGAGGGGGACAGCTCACTGAAGCTTTCTTT. Its protein product is CASSRGGQLTEAFF. The variable domain in full, with the rest retrieved from reference TRBV3-1 and TRBJ1-1, is DTAVSQTPKYLVTQMGNDKSIKCEQNLGHDTMYWYKQDSKKFLKIMFSYNNKELIINETVPNRFSPKSPDKAHLNLHINSLELGDSAVYFCASSRGGQLTEAFFGQGTRLTVV.

Only a few counts were recorded for this clonotype. The chain links TRBV27 to TRBJ1-5; 10 bases agree with TRBD1. This CDR3 is 20 amino acids long. From germline, CDR1 is MNHEY and CDR2 SMNVEV (reference sequence). J lost 0 bases, V lost 4 bases, and 15 bases had no gene match. CDR3 DNA: TGTGCCAGCAGTTCGGTTAAAGTCGGACAGGGGGTCAATAGCAATCAGCCCCAGCATTTT. Residues: CASSSVKVGQGVNSNQPQHF.

This chain joins TRBV15 and TRBJ2-7, with D perhaps TRBD2 (6 bases). Germline CDR1 and CDR2: LNHNV and YYDKDF (reference sequence). Trimming took 8 bases from V and 3 from J, leaving 35 bases between them. This CDR3 spans 20 amino acids. The CDR3 region is CATGSPAGSGQVPAYYEQYF. Written as DNA, the CDR3 is TGTGCCACCGGGTCACCCGCGGGGTCCGGACAAGTACCCGCTTACTACGAGCAGTACTTC.

This clonotype has only a few counts. The V call is TRBV20-1, the J call TRBJ2-5; a weak D match, TRBD2 (5 bases). Germline CDR1 reads DFQATT; CDR2 reads SNEGSKA (reference sequence). Trimming took off 5 bases at V and 2 bases at J, with 6 bases between the two ends. This CDR3 region has 11 residues. The CDR3 DNA sequence: TGCAGTGCTGGCGGGCAAGAGACCCAGTACTTC. Translating gives CSAGGQETQYF.

A few counts support this clonotype. The V gene is TRBV6-5, the J gene TRBJ2-5; no clear D gene. The CDR3 length is 18 residues. Germline loops: CDR1 MNHEY, CDR2 SVGAGI. V lost 4 bases and J 4 bases, leaving 25 bases between the germline ends. This chain's CDR3 is CASSFYVLGHRRRETQYF. The DNA of the CDR3 is TGTGCCAGCAGTTTTTATGTTCTAGGGCACCGCCGTCGAGAGACCCAGTACTTC.

The chain joins TRBV5-6 to TRBJ1-6, with 7 bases matching TRBD1. Germline V gene sequence: CDR1 SGHDT, CDR2 YYEEEE. V lost 4 bases, J lost 8 bases, and 9 bases stayed unmatched. This CDR3 contains 15 residues. The CDR3, as DNA: TGTGCCAGCAGCCGGACAGGCCTTCGTGATTCACCCCTCCACTTT. It translates to CASSRTGLRDSPLHF. The full variable domain, rest sourced from reference TRBV5-6 and TRBJ1-6, is DAGVTQSPTHLIKTRGQQVTLRCSPKSGHDTVSWYQQALGQGPQFIFQYYEEEERQRGNFPDRFSGHQFPNYSSELNVNALLLGDSALYLCASSRTGLRDSPLHFGNGTRLTVT.

The genes are TRBV7-9 and TRBJ1-4, with D possibly TRBD1 on 6 matching bases. V was pared by 4 bases and J by 3 bases, with 12 bases between. CDR3 size: 15 residues. The germline gives CDR1 SEHNR, CDR2 FQNEAQ (reference sequence). The CDR3 DNA is TGTGCCAGCAGCTCCTTACAGGGATCTAATGAAAAACTGTTTTTT. Translating gives CASSSLQGSNEKLFF.

This chain joins TRBV20-1 and TRBJ1-4; possible D gene TRBD1, 6 bases. The germline V and J ends were trimmed by 3 bases and 8 bases, with 13 bases remaining between them. This CDR3 is 13 amino acids long. Germline CDR1 DFQATT, CDR2 SNEGSKA (reference sequence). This CDR3 reads CSARGPQGEKLFF. CDR3 coding DNA: TGCAGTGCTAGGGGGCCACAGGGCGAAAAACTGTTTTTT.

This chain connects TRBV13 to TRBJ1-6; D may be TRBD1 (6 bases). The germline V gene encodes CDR1 PRHDT and CDR2 FYEKMQ (reference sequence). V lost 3 bases and J lost 10, with 16 bases in between. This CDR3 comprises 15 residues. The CDR3 DNA reads as TGTGCCAGCAGCTTTGAACAGGGTCAGGGCTCACCCCTCCACTTT. This encodes CASSFEQGQGSPLHF.

This clonotype was detected a few times. The chain carries TRBV2 and TRBJ2-4, with TRBD1 matching over 7 bases. J was trimmed by 14 bases and V by 5 bases; bases with no gene match: 15. Germline CDR1 reads SNHLY; CDR2 reads FYNNEI. The CDR3 loop spans 14 amino acids. Written as DNA, the CDR3 is TGTGCCAGCAGTTCCCGAACTACAGGGACAGCCGAGTACTTC. This gives the protein CASSSRTTGTAEYF.

This chain joins TRBV6-4 and TRBJ1-2, with TRBD1 matching over 7 bases. CDR1 MRHNA and CDR2 SNTAGT come from the germline V gene. The CDR3 extends over 16 amino acids. After removal of 5 bases from V and 5 bases from J, the junction contained 14 bases not matched to a gene. DNA for the CDR3: TGTGCCAGCAGTTCACCGGGACAGCCTCCATTTTATGGCTACACCTTC. Translating gives CASSSPGQPPFYGYTF.

The J gene is TRBJ2-6, the V gene TRBV7-9, with no clear D. Between the trimmed V and J ends, which lost 4 bases and 6 bases, there was a span of 16 bases. Germline V lookup: CDR1 SEHNR, CDR2 FQNEAQ (reference sequence). The CDR3 spans 16 residues. The CDR3 is CASSSPVGEEANVLTF. The CDR3, as DNA: TGTGCCAGCAGCTCCCCTGTAGGTGAAGAGGCCAACGTCCTGACTTTC. Looking up the rest from reference TRBV7-9 and TRBJ2-6 gives the full variable domain: DTGVSQNPRHKITKRGQNVTFRCDPISEHNRLYWYRQTLGQGPEFLTYFQNEAQLEKSRLLSDRFSAERPKGSFSTLEIQRTEQGDSAMYLCASSSPVGEEANVLTFGAGSRLTVL.

This clonotype has more than one count but fewer than ten. V gene TRBV10-3 combines with J gene TRBJ1-1; 7 bases are a match to TRBD1. This CDR3 has 13 residues. V lost 11 bases to trimming and J lost 4 bases; unmatched junction nucleotides: 10. Germline assignment: CDR1 ENHRY and CDR2 SYGVKD. Here the CDR3 reads CASTGRRGTEAFF. As DNA, the CDR3 is TGTGCCTCGACAGGGAGAAGAGGCACTGAAGCTTTCTTT.

This clonotype was seen ten or more times. The chain uses TRBV11-2 and TRBJ2-7, with D uncertain. CDR1 is SGHAT, CDR2 FQNNGV, per germline. This CDR3 has 13 amino acids. V was shortened by 2 bases and J by 0 bases, with 5 bases between the two germline ends. Here the CDR3 reads CASSLYGSYEQYF. In DNA form, the CDR3 reads TGTGCCAGCAGCTTATATGGCTCCTACGAGCAGTACTTC.

V usage is TRBV30 and J usage is TRBJ1-5; D is uncertain. The CDR3 is 12 amino acids. The germline CDR1 and CDR2 sequences are GTSNPN and SVGIG (reference sequence). V lost 0 bases and J lost 4, with 4 bases in between. CDR3 DNA sequence: TGTGCCTGGAGTGTTGGGAATCAGCCCCAGCATTTT. It encodes CAWSVGNQPQHF.

This clonotype has at least ten counts. Here the CDR3 reads CASSVGLSGGYTF. The CDR3 nucleotides are TGTGCCAGCAGTGTGGGCCTTTCGGGTGGCTACACCTTC. The chain links TRBV2 to TRBJ1-2, with D unclear. V lost 4 bases to trimming and J lost 7 bases, with 13 bases between them. The CDR3 sequence is 13 residues long. CDR1 is SNHLY and CDR2 is FYNNEI in the germline V gene.

This clonotype was counted at least ten times. The chain has TRBV11-2 and TRBJ2-5; D could derive from TRBD1 or TRBD2 (5 bases each). The ends were cut back, 0 bases at V and 4 bases at J, with 9 bases in the middle. The CDR3 extends over 14 amino acids. Germline values: CDR1 SGHAT, CDR2 FQNNGV. CDR3 sequence (DNA): TGTGCCAGCAGCTTAGATCCGGGACGAGAGACCCAGTACTTC. Protein product: CASSLDPGRETQYF.